This T cell receptor beta chain was sequenced in a study of early T cells in non-severe SARS-CoV-2 infection. About the research overall: The input, bulk RNA from unsorted whole blood, was sequenced, and chains were unpaired.

Unique molecular identifiers were added to individual cDNA molecules. TCRdb itself ran the 5' RACE reads through MiXCR, one entry per CDR3 protein. The sample has 60,000 or so distinct CDR3 sequences, 10% to 15% seen once. Whole-study findings and limits: VDJdb matching skewed toward anti-spike CD8 responses, missing private and CD4 specificities.

Concerning this clonotype itself: Its antigen is undetermined.

CDR1 and CDR2 (germline): LNHDA, SQIVND (reference sequence). The ends were cut back, 7 bases at V and 0 bases at J, with 14 bases in the middle. The CDR3 consists of 15 residues. This TCR was sampled from an adult who was a healthcare worker with PCR-confirmed SARS-CoV-2 infection or an uninfected control (not recorded which). Sequenced here: whole blood, sampled at baseline. The J gene is TRBJ2-3, the V gene TRBV19; a weak D match, TRBD1 (7 bases). DNA of the CDR3: TGTGCCAGTACCCCGACAGGGACTAGCACAGATACGCAGTATTTT. It is translated as CASTPTGTSTDTQYF.